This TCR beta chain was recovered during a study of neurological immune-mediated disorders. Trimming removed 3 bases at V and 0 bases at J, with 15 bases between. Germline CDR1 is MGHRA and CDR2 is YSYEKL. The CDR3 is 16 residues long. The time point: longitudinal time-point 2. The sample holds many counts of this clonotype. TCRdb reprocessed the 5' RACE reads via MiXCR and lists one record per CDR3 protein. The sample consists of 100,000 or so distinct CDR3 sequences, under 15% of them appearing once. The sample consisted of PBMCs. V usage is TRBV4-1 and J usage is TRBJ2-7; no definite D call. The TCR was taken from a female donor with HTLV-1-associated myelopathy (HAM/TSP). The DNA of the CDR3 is TGCGCCAGCAGCCAGAGCTGGGCACAAAGCTCCTACGAGCAGTACTTC. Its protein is CASSQSWAQSSYEQYF.